A single sample gave rise to the 27 T cell receptor beta chains below, sequenced in a study of identical twins. TCRdb analysed the 5' RACE reads with MiXCR anew, one entry per CDR3 protein. The repertoire holds about 660,000 distinct CDR3 sequences, with 8.6% as singletons. The sample was also linked to a second study, of yellow fever vaccine responses in identical twins.

Sequencing was carried out using PBMCs. These receptors originate from a young woman in good health.

This clonotype occurred a few times. The chain carries TRBV3-1 and TRBJ2-5; perhaps TRBD1 as D (5 bases). Germline assignment: CDR1 LGHDT and CDR2 YNNKEL (reference sequence). The CDR3 spans 15 residues. V was pared by 1 base and J by 2 bases, with 11 bases between. In nucleotides, the CDR3 is TGTGCCAGCAGCCAAGGCATAGGGGAACAAGAGACCCAGTACTTC. It yields the protein CASSQGIGEQETQYF.

The sample holds a few counts of this clonotype. The chain uses TRBV2 and TRBJ2-7, with a possible D match to TRBD2 (5 bases). The CDR3 runs 11 residues. The V gene lost 7 bases and the J gene lost 5 bases, with 9 bases spanning the gap. In germline, CDR1 is SNHLY, CDR2 FYNNEI. Here the CDR3 DNA reads TGTGCCAGCACGGGGTTCAACGAGCAGTACTTC. Translated, it gives CASTGFNEQYF.

This clonotype has ten or more counts. The chain employs TRBV20-1 and TRBJ1-1; possible D gene TRBD1, 6 bases. V lost 2 bases and J lost 4, with 26 bases in between. The germline gives CDR1 DFQATT, CDR2 SNEGSKA (reference sequence). The CDR3 loop spans 18 amino acids. CDR3 loop: CSARNPRTGRGMGTEAFF. Written as DNA, the CDR3 is TGCAGTGCTAGAAACCCAAGAACAGGGAGGGGGATGGGCACTGAAGCTTTCTTT.

The chain combines TRBV20-1 with TRBJ1-5; a possible D gene is TRBD1 (5 bases). Trimming pared 0 bases from V and 5 bases from J, leaving 11 bases between. CDR1 is DFQATT, CDR2 SNEGSKA, per germline (reference sequence). CDR3 size: 14 residues. This CDR3 is CSARDFSGYQPQHF. CDR3 nucleotides: TGCAGTGCTAGAGATTTTTCAGGGTATCAGCCCCAGCATTTT.

About this clonotype: At one of its ends the junction is not consistent with the germline gene, which may arise from a read error. The chain carries TRBV7-7 and TRBJ2-1; TRBD1 might be the D (6 bases). This CDR3 spans 15 amino acids. Germline V lookup: CDR1 SSHAT, CDR2 FNYEAQ (reference sequence). CDR3 in DNA: TGTGCTAGCAGCTTAGAACAGGGCACAAACAATGAGCAGTTCTTC. Amino acid sequence: CASSLEQGTNNEQFF.

The V gene is TRBV20-1, the J gene TRBJ2-7, with D possibly matching TRBD2 (5 bases). V shed 4 bases and J shed 2 bases, with 12 bases lying between them. Germline V gives CDR1 DFQATT, CDR2 SNEGSKA (reference sequence). The CDR3 totals 13 residues. The chain's CDR3 is CSAIPRATYEQYF. The CDR3 DNA reads TGCAGTGCTATTCCGCGGGCCACCTACGAGCAGTACTTC.

This clonotype was detected many times. The chain combines TRBV9 with TRBJ1-3; 7 bases are a match to TRBD1. Germline V gives CDR1 SGDLS, CDR2 YYNGEE. V lost 0 bases to trimming and J lost 4 bases; unmatched junction nucleotides: 4. The CDR3 is 15 residues long. In DNA form, the CDR3 reads TGTGCCAGCAGCGTAGGGAGGGGGCGAGGAAACACCATATATTTT. It yields the protein CASSVGRGRGNTIYF.

V is TRBV4-2 and J is TRBJ2-2; D possibly matches TRBD1 or TRBD2 (5 bases each). Germline CDR1 reads LGHNA; CDR2 reads YNFKEQ. The CDR3 has 17 residues. V was pared by 3 bases and J by 0 bases, with 14 bases between. The chain's CDR3 is CASSQRPEGSNTGELFF. CDR3 coding DNA: TGTGCCAGCAGCCAGAGACCCGAGGGGTCGAACACCGGGGAGCTGTTTTTT.

This chain connects TRBV5-5 to TRBJ2-1; 12 nucleotides align to TRBD1. Germline-derived CDR1 and CDR2 are SGHKS and YYEKEE (reference sequence). With 4 bases clipped from V and 7 bases from J, the junction kept 6 bases outside the gene matches. This CDR3 comprises 15 residues. The CDR3 DNA sequence: TGTGCCAGCAGCCAGGGACAGGGGGCAGGGAATGAGCAGTTCTTC. Residues: CASSQGQGAGNEQFF.

The rearrangement uses TRBV28 and TRBJ2-7, with TRBD2 matching 9 bases. The germline CDR1 and CDR2 sequences are MDHEN and SYDVKM. Trimming cost V 8 bases and J 0 bases; bases outside gene matches: 11. CDR3 size: 16 residues. CDR3 DNA sequence: TGTGCCAGCGAGGGGCCAGCGGGGGGCCCCTCCTACGAGCAGTACTTC. It is translated as CASEGPAGGPSYEQYF.

The rearrangement uses TRBV11-2 and TRBJ2-5, with 7 nucleotides matching TRBD1. Germline V gives CDR1 SGHAT, CDR2 FQNNGV. CDR3 length: 15 amino acids. J lost 1 base, V lost 4 bases, and 6 bases had no gene match. In DNA, the CDR3 is TGTGCCAGCAGCTCGGGACAGACCGCCCAAGAGACCCAGTACTTC. It yields the protein CASSSGQTAQETQYF.

This clonotype has just a few counts. The chain recombines TRBV7-3 with TRBJ1-4; D perhaps matches TRBD1 (6 bases). Germline values: CDR1 SGHTA, CDR2 FQGTGA. The V end lost 0 bases, the J end lost 7 bases, and 12 bases lay between the germline ends. The length of the CDR3 is 15 residues. CDR3 sequence reads: CASSLTGTTGEKLFF. The CDR3 coding sequence is TGTGCCAGCAGCTTAACCGGGACAACTGGTGAAAAACTGTTTTTT. Full variable domain (rest looked up from reference TRBV7-3 and TRBJ1-4): GAGVSQTPSNKVTEKGKYVELRCDPISGHTALYWYRQSLGQGPEFLIYFQGTGAADDSGLPNDRFFAVRPEGSVSTLKIQRTERGDSAVYLCASSLTGTTGEKLFFGSGTQLSVL.

The V call is TRBV15, the J call TRBJ2-7; 10 nucleotides match TRBD1. This CDR3 is 17 amino acids long. Germline V lookup: CDR1 LNHNV, CDR2 YYDKDF (reference sequence). V lost 0 bases to trimming and J lost 5 bases; unmatched junction nucleotides: 10. The CDR3 DNA follows: TGTGCCACCAGCAGAGATCGGGGCGGGACAGGGGCCGACGAGCAGTACTTC. Its translation: CATSRDRGGTGADEQYF.

This clonotype occurred many times. The CDR3 sequence: CATQGSDSYNEQFF. Written as DNA, the CDR3 is TGTGCGACCCAGGGCAGTGACTCCTACAATGAGCAGTTCTTC. This sequence joins TRBV11-2 and TRBJ2-1, with a tentative D call TRBD1 (5 bases). The germline CDR1 and CDR2 sequences are SGHAT and FQNNGV. The CDR3 length is 14 residues.

V and J are TRBV9 and TRBJ2-7; 8 bases agree with TRBD1. With 0 bases clipped from V and 6 bases from J, the junction kept 5 bases outside the gene matches. The germline V gene encodes CDR1 SGDLS and CDR2 YYNGEE. The CDR3 has 14 amino acids. CDR3 sequence: CASSVAAGGGEQYF. Here the CDR3 DNA reads TGTGCCAGCAGCGTAGCTGCAGGGGGCGGCGAGCAGTACTTC.

CDR3 protein: CASSSGDLNTGELFF. The DNA for the CDR3 is TGTGCCAGCAGCTCGGGGGACCTGAACACCGGGGAGCTGTTTTTT. The chain couples TRBV5-5 to TRBJ2-2; a possible D gene is TRBD2 (6 bases). CDR1 SGHKS and CDR2 YYEKEE come from the germline V gene (reference sequence). Trimming stripped 3 bases from V and 1 base from J, with 10 bases between. This CDR3 has 15 residues.

The table lists this clonotype with a few counts. This chain joins TRBV5-1 and TRBJ2-1, with D tentatively TRBD1 (6 bases). The V gene lost 4 bases and the J gene lost 3 bases, with 23 bases spanning the gap. The CDR3 runs to 18 residues. Looked up from germline, CDR1 is SGHRS and CDR2 is YFSETQ. The DNA for the CDR3 is TGCGCCAGCAGCACCGGACAGCGAACCAAGGATAACTACAATGAGCAGTTCTTC. Amino acid sequence: CASSTGQRTKDNYNEQFF.

The chain links TRBV4-3 to TRBJ2-7; weak D call: TRBD1 (6 bases). Germline CDR1 reads LGHNA; CDR2 reads YSLEER. Between the trimmed V and J ends, which lost 1 base and 5 bases, there was a span of 15 bases. This CDR3 contains 15 residues. The DNA of the CDR3 is TGCGCCAGCAGCCAAGGGGAAAACAGGGCTGACGAGCAGTACTTC. Its protein product is CASSQGENRADEQYF.

There are many counts of this clonotype. DNA of the CDR3: TGTGCCAGCAGTGAAGGTCCCAGCAACTATGGCTACACCTTC. It yields the protein CASSEGPSNYGYTF. This sequence joins TRBV2 and TRBJ1-2; D remains ambiguous. This CDR3 spans 14 amino acids. Trimming shortened V by 1 base and J by 2 bases, and 8 bases separated the two germline ends. The V gene's germline CDR1 is SNHLY and CDR2 FYNNEI.

There are many counts of this clonotype. The rearrangement uses TRBV2 and TRBJ2-4; D is possibly TRBD2 (7 bases). With 6 bases removed from V and 0 bases from J, the gap between germline ends came to 18 bases. The CDR3 consists of 17 residues. The germline V gene has CDR1 SNHLY and CDR2 FYNNEI. The CDR3 loop is CASSPRGAAIAKNIQYF. CDR3 DNA sequence: TGTGCCAGCAGCCCCCGGGGGGCGGCTATAGCCAAAAACATTCAGTACTTC.

In this sample, this clonotype turned up many times. This chain uses TRBV20-1 with TRBJ2-1; D possibly corresponds to TRBD2 (5 bases). Germline V gives CDR1 DFQATT, CDR2 SNEGSKA (reference sequence). V dropped 4 bases and J dropped 0 bases, with 13 bases sitting between them. The CDR3 contains 15 residues. CDR3 nucleotide sequence: TGCAGTGCTACCGAGGCGGGCCGCTCCTACAATGAGCAGTTCTTC. Its protein is CSATEAGRSYNEQFF.

This clonotype was counted at least ten times. This chain uses TRBV15 with TRBJ2-7; D unclear. CDR3 length: 13 amino acids. V was cut by 0 bases and J by 3 bases, with 6 bases left in between. Germline CDR1 and CDR2: LNHNV and YYDKDF (reference sequence). Here the CDR3 reads CATSRDVHYEQYF. The CDR3 nucleotides are TGTGCCACCAGCAGAGATGTCCACTACGAGCAGTACTTC.

This clonotype was observed a few times. The chain links TRBV3-1 to TRBJ2-7; 8 positions match TRBD2. Germline CDR1 is LGHDT and CDR2 is YNNKEL (reference sequence). The CDR3 is 16 residues long. With 2 bases clipped from V and 6 bases from J, the junction kept 12 bases outside the gene matches. Here the CDR3 reads CASSQPDAGGSGEQYF. In nucleotides, the CDR3 is TGTGCCAGCAGCCAACCTGATGCGGGGGGCTCGGGCGAGCAGTACTTC.

As regards this clonotype: This likely comes from a read error, as the CDR3 has no conserved phenylalanine or tryptophan at its end. The rearrangement uses TRBV6-5 and TRBJ2-4; TRBD1 aligns across 9 bases. With 4 bases clipped from V and 8 bases from J, the junction kept 9 bases outside the gene matches. The CDR3 contains 15 residues. Germline assignment: CDR1 MNHEY and CDR2 SVGAGI. CDR3 in amino acids: CASSSTGGEGDIQYY. The CDR3 region has the DNA TGTGCCAGCAGTTCTACAGGGGGCGAGGGTGACATTCAGTACTAC.

The chain links TRBV11-2 to TRBJ2-1; TRBD1 might be the D (6 bases). The V end was cut by 5 bases, the J end by 10 bases, with 27 bases between. Per germline, CDR1 SGHAT and CDR2 FQNNGV. The CDR3 has 17 amino acids. The CDR3 is CASSPNNRVRAPPEQFF. The CDR3 region has the DNA TGTGCCAGCAGCCCCAATAACAGGGTGCGAGCCCCTCCGGAGCAGTTCTTC.

The table lists this clonotype with a few counts. This rearrangement joins TRBV20-1 to TRBJ2-7, with D perhaps TRBD2 (7 bases). This CDR3 spans 15 amino acids. Germline assignment: CDR1 DFQATT and CDR2 SNEGSKA (reference sequence). V was pared by 0 bases and J by 3 bases, with 15 bases between. The CDR3 loop reads CSARDLGGAHYEQYF. The CDR3 region has the DNA TGCAGTGCTAGAGATCTGGGGGGGGCCCACTACGAGCAGTACTTC.

The V and J genes are TRBV25-1 and TRBJ2-6; D remains ambiguous. V was cut by 5 bases and J by 3 bases, with 11 bases left in between. This CDR3 is 15 amino acids long. Germline V lookup: CDR1 MGHDK, CDR2 SYGVNS. CDR3: CASSLDGDGANVLTF. The CDR3 DNA is TGTGCCAGCAGTCTGGATGGCGATGGGGCCAACGTCCTGACTTTC.